This TCR beta chain stems from a study of T-cell memory formation after mild COVID-19. Study at large: Largely, TCR clusters stayed within a single donor. Study-level findings and limits: Pre-infection memory carried some responding clones, suggesting that cross-reactive memory joined. Mainly in CM and EM were contracting CD4+ clones; CD8+ were in EMRA.

V shed 0 bases, J shed 2 bases, and the junction held 8 bases outside the gene matches. The CDR3 runs to 18 residues. Germline V lookup: CDR1 LNHNV, CDR2 YYDKDF (reference sequence). This clonotype was observed a few times. The target antigen is unknown. TCRdb passed the 5' RACE reads through MiXCR, listing each CDR3 protein once. The table includes approximately 580,000 distinct CDR3 sequences, about a fifth detected once. The sequenced sample consisted of PBMCs or a T cell subset sorted from them (not recorded which). The rearrangement uses TRBV15 and TRBJ2-3, with 10 bases identical to TRBD2. This clonotype was obtained from an adult woman who had mild COVID-19 (a few samples of this study predate the infection). Cell type and time point are not known. In DNA form, the CDR3 reads TGTGCCACCAGCAGAGATTGGCGGACTAGCGGCCTCACAGATACGCAGTATTTT. Translation: CATSRDWRTSGLTDTQYF.